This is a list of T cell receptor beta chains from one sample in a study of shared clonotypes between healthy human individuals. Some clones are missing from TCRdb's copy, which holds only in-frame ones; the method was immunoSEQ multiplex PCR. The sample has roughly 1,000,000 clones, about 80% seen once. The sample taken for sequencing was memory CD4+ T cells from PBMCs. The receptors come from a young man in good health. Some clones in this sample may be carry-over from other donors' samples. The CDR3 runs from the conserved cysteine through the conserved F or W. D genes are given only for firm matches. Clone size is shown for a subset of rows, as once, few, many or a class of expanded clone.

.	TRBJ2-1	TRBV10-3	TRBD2	CAISPGAGVYEQFF	TGTGCCATCAGTCCGGGAGCGGGAGTCTATGAGCAGTTCTTC
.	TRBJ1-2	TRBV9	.	CASSSARGGYTF	TGTGCCAGCAGCTCGGCCCGAGGAGGCTACACCTTC
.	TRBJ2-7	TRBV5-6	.	CASSLAGAVQGSYEQYF	TGTGCCAGCAGCTTGGCCGGGGCAGTTCAAGGGTCCTACGAGCAGTACTTC
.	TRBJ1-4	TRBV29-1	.	CSVEAWTPRGEKLFF	TGCAGCGTTGAGGCGTGGACCCCTAGAGGTGAAAAACTGTTTTTT
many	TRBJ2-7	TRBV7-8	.	CASSLQEEQYF	TGTGCCAGCAGCTTACAGGAAGAGCAGTACTTC
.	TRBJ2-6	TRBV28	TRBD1	CASRAGGSSGANVLTF	TGTGCCAGCAGGGCAGGGGGAAGCTCTGGGGCCAACGTCCTGACTTTC
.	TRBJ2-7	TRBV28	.	CASSLSARYEQYF	TGTGCCAGCAGTTTGTCCGCGCGGTACGAGCAGTACTTC
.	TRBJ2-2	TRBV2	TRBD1	CASSYQGVAVGELFF	TGTGCCAGCAGTTATCAGGGGGTCGCGGTCGGGGAGCTGTTTTTT
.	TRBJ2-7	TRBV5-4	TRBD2	CASSWAGANEQYF	TGTGCCAGCAGCTGGGCGGGAGCCAACGAGCAGTACTTC
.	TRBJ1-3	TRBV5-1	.	CASSLGRLDSGNTIYF	TGCGCCAGCAGCTTAGGTCGGCTAGACTCTGGAAACACCATATATTTT
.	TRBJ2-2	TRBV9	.	CASSPRHDTGELFF	TGTGCCAGCAGCCCCCGACACGACACCGGGGAGCTGTTTTTT
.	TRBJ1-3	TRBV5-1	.	CASSIGVRGNTIYF	TGCGCCAGCAGCATCGGGGTCCGGGGAAACACCATATATTTT
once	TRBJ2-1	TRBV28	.	CASHSTRYTYNEQFF	TGTGCCAGCCATTCGACACGCTACACCTACAATGAGCAGTTCTTC
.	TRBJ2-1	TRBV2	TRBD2	CASSVLAGGPNEQFF	TGTGCCAGCAGTGTTCTAGCGGGAGGGCCAAATGAGCAGTTCTTC
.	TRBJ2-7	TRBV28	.	CASRGSGRAYEQYF	TGTGCCAGCAGGGGATCGGGTAGGGCCTACGAGCAGTACTTC
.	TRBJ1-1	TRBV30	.	CAWKWPTMGTEAFF	TGTGCCTGGAAGTGGCCCACCATGGGCACTGAAGCTTTCTTT
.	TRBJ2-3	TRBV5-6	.	CASSSRGLGNRKQYF	TGTGCCAGCAGCTCGCGGGGTCTGGGGAATAGAAAGCAGTATTTT
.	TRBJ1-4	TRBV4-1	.	CASSQALRATNEKLFF	TGCGCCAGCAGCCAAGCGCTGAGGGCAACTAATGAAAAACTGTTTTTT
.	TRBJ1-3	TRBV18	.	CASSPLGDGNTIYF	TGTGCCAGCTCACCACTGGGGGATGGAAACACCATATATTTT
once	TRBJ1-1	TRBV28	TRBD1	CASSFQGGYLNTEAFF	TGTGCCAGCAGTTTTCAAGGGGGCTATTTGAACACTGAAGCTTTCTTT
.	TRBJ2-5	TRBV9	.	CASSGSPGETQYF	TGTGCCAGCAGCGGAAGTCCAGGAGAGACCCAGTACTTC
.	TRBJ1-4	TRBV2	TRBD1	CASRPQGAREKLFF	TGTGCCAGCAGGCCACAGGGGGCGAGAGAAAAACTGTTTTTT